The 16 T cell receptor beta chains below come from one sample, sequenced in a study of OX40 agonist ivuxolimab in advanced cancers. Sequencing was performed with immunoSEQ multiplex PCR; in TCRdb, only in-frame clones are kept and a portion is missing. The sample lists 77,000 or so clones; more than 85% were seen once. Sample: CD4+ or CD8+ T cells sorted from blood, taken in a trial of the OX40 agonist ivuxolimab. Every receptor here comes from an adult with an advanced solid tumor such as melanoma, head and neck, liver or kidney cancer.

The chain has TRBV6-1 and TRBJ1-5; no reliable D call. The CDR3 spans 15 residues. Looked up from germline, CDR1 is MNHNS and CDR2 is SASEGT. V shed 2 bases and J shed 1 base, with 9 bases lying between them. CDR3 nucleotides: TGTGCCAGCAGTGAATATCAGTACAGCAATCAGCCCCAGCATTTT. Translating it yields CASSEYQYSNQPQHF.

This clone was picked up one time. V usage is TRBV13 and J usage is TRBJ1-6, with D possibly TRBD1 on 5 matching bases. V gave up 0 bases and J gave up 10 bases, with 16 bases separating them. This CDR3 contains 16 residues. Germline CDR1 reads PRHDT; CDR2 reads FYEKMQ (reference sequence). The CDR3 region has the DNA TGTGCCAGCAGCTTAGGCCTACAGGACTTGCTCTCACCCCTCCACTTT. This translates into CASSLGLQDLLSPLHF.

The chain has TRBV7-6 and TRBJ2-1; maybe TRBD2 (5 bases). The germline gives CDR1 SGHVS, CDR2 FNYEAQ. This CDR3 is built from 13 residues. Between the trimmed V and J ends, which lost 8 bases and 5 bases, there was a span of 13 bases. In DNA, the CDR3 is TGTGCCAGCGGTGGGAGTGGGGACAATGAGCAGTTCTTC. As protein: CASGGSGDNEQFF.

The chain has TRBV7-6 and TRBJ2-7; the D gene is possibly TRBD1 (6 bases). Germline assignment: CDR1 SGHVS and CDR2 FNYEAQ. The CDR3 is 14 amino acids. V lost 1 base to trimming and J lost 2 bases, with 9 bases between them. The CDR3 sequence: CASSLGGLTYEQYF. DNA for the CDR3: TGTGCCAGCAGCTTAGGGGGGCTGACCTACGAGCAGTACTTC.

V and J are TRBV18 and TRBJ2-5; no clear D gene. The J call may be incorrect, as the DNA end agrees better with TRBJ2-7. This CDR3 is built from 10 residues. Per germline, CDR1 KGHSH and CDR2 LQKENI. CDR3 sequence reads: CASTSYEQYF. The CDR3 coding sequence is TGTGCCAGCACCTCCTACGAGCAGTACTTC.

The V and J genes are TRBV4-2 and TRBJ1-5, with D possibly matching TRBD1 (5 bases). V gave up 5 bases and J gave up 7 bases, with 12 bases separating them. Germline V gene sequence: CDR1 LGHNA, CDR2 YNFKEQ. This CDR3 has 13 amino acids. The CDR3: CASSVKGRQPQHF. DNA for the CDR3: TGTGCCAGCAGCGTGAAGGGGCGGCAGCCCCAGCATTTT.

The chain carries TRBV4-2 and TRBJ1-1; no clear D. CDR3 length: 14 residues. The germline V and J ends were trimmed by 0 bases and 3 bases, with 8 bases remaining between them. From germline, CDR1 is LGHNA and CDR2 YNFKEQ. Here the CDR3 reads CASSQETDHTEAFF. For the CDR3, the DNA is TGTGCCAGCAGCCAAGAGACGGACCACACTGAAGCTTTCTTT.

CDR3 protein: CASSQDHGVTYNEQFF. The CDR3 nucleotides read TGCGCCAGCAGCCAAGATCACGGGGTGACCTACAATGAGCAGTTCTTC. V usage is TRBV4-1 and J usage is TRBJ2-1, with TRBD2 as a possible D gene (5 bases). Germline V gives CDR1 MGHRA, CDR2 YSYEKL. This CDR3 is built from 16 residues. Trimming pared 0 bases from V and 2 bases from J, leaving 11 bases between.

This clone has just one count. V is TRBV9 and J is TRBJ2-1; no firm D call. The CDR3 is 12 residues long. Germline V gene data show CDR1 as SGDLS and CDR2 as YYNGEE. The V and J ends lost 3 bases and 0 bases respectively, with 1 base between them. The CDR3 reads CASSASYNEQFF. The CDR3 DNA reads TGTGCCAGCAGCGCCTCCTACAATGAGCAGTTCTTC.

This sequence joins TRBV9 and TRBJ1-1; a possible D gene is TRBD1 (6 bases). The germline V gene has CDR1 SGDLS and CDR2 YYNGEE. The CDR3 length is 15 residues. Trimming cost V 4 bases and J 2 bases, with 15 bases left between them. The CDR3 region is CASSPQTGFNTEAFF. The CDR3 nucleotides are TGTGCCAGCAGCCCCCAGACAGGATTTAACACTGAAGCTTTCTTT.

The chain couples TRBV27 to TRBJ1-1; D is uncertain. Between the trimmed V and J ends, which lost 5 bases and 11 bases, there was a span of 15 bases. The CDR3 spans 12 residues. Germline V gene sequence: CDR1 MNHEY, CDR2 SMNVEV (reference sequence). The CDR3 protein is CASSLPTGVAFF. DNA for the CDR3: TGTGCCAGCAGTCTCCCAACCGGGGTGGCTTTCTTT.

This chain joins TRBV29-1 and TRBJ1-3; TRBD1 aligns across 10 bases. Germline V gene data show CDR1 as SQVTM and CDR2 as ANQGSEA. V dropped 6 bases and J dropped 3; count of bases not matched to a gene: 5. This CDR3 is built from 14 residues. CDR3 in amino acids: CSVDRGRIGNTIYF. DNA for the CDR3: TGCAGCGTAGACAGGGGGCGAATTGGAAACACCATATATTTT.

The rearrangement links TRBV2 to TRBJ2-1; weak D call: TRBD1 (6 bases). The ends were cut back, 10 bases at V and 5 bases at J, with 15 bases in the middle. This CDR3 has 13 residues. The germline V gene has CDR1 SNHLY and CDR2 FYNNEI. As DNA, the CDR3 is TGTGCCACCTCACCGGGACAAAACAATGAGCAGTTCTTC. Amino acid sequence: CATSPGQNNEQFF.

The chain carries TRBV6-5 and TRBJ1-2, with D perhaps TRBD1 (5 bases). Germline V CDR1 and CDR2: MNHEY, SVGAGI. V lost 2 bases and J lost 1, with 8 bases in between. The CDR3 consists of 14 residues. The CDR3 nucleotides read TGTGCCAGCAGTTACCAGGGACTTAACTATGGCTACACCTTC. It translates to CASSYQGLNYGYTF.

The chain carries TRBV6-1 and TRBJ1-5, with D possibly TRBD1 on 5 matching bases. CDR3 length: 14 amino acids. Deletions cut 8 bases from V and 3 bases from J, with 14 bases between. CDR1 MNHNS and CDR2 SASEGT come from the germline V gene. The CDR3, as DNA: TGTGCCAGCTTCTGGACATCGAACAATCAGCCCCAGCATTTT. This codes for CASFWTSNNQPQHF.

The rearrangement links TRBV27 to TRBJ2-7; D may be TRBD1 or TRBD2 (5 bases each). The germline V gene encodes CDR1 MNHEY and CDR2 SMNVEV (reference sequence). V lost 5 bases and J lost 3, with 20 bases in between. The CDR3 extends over 16 amino acids. The CDR3 loop reads CASSPSTGTEVYEQYF. In nucleotides, the CDR3 is TGTGCCAGCAGTCCTTCCACTGGGACGGAGGTCTACGAGCAGTACTTC.